The next 30 T cell receptor beta chains were all read from a single sample in a study of PD-1 blockade in mismatch repair-deficient tumors. Profiling relied on immunoSEQ multiplex PCR, and the TCRdb table lists in-frame clones only, not all of them. The sample gives some 120,000 clones, about 90% of which show up once; over 9.5% is in the top ten. The material was peripheral blood, obtained approximately 72 weeks after starting pembrolizumab. These receptors were collected from an adult with mismatch repair-deficient cancer.

CDR3 protein: CASSELAGNTDTQYF. CDR3 DNA: TGTGCCAGCAGTGAACTAGCGGGGAACACAGATACGCAGTATTTT. The rearrangement joins TRBV2 to TRBJ2-3; 9 nucleotides line up with TRBD2. Germline V lookup: CDR1 SNHLY, CDR2 FYNNEI. V lost 2 bases, J lost 2 bases, and 2 bases stayed unmatched. The CDR3 covers 15 residues.

This chain links TRBV4-3 with TRBJ1-1, with D perhaps matching TRBD1 (5 bases). Per germline, CDR1 LGHNA and CDR2 YSLEER. Trimming took off 0 bases at V and 2 bases at J, with 13 bases between the two ends. The CDR3 runs to 16 residues. The CDR3 nucleotides are TGCGCCAGCAGCCAAGATGAGCCGGGGGATAACACTGAAGCTTTCTTT. Its translation is CASSQDEPGDNTEAFF.

This chain uses TRBV5-5 with TRBJ2-7; no definite D call. The CDR3 loop spans 13 amino acids. The V end was cut by 5 bases, the J end by 2 bases, with 11 bases between. CDR1 and CDR2 from the germline V gene are SGHKS and YYEKEE (reference sequence). Here the CDR3 reads CASRTGPAYEQYF. The CDR3 DNA is TGTGCCAGCAGGACCGGGCCCGCCTACGAGCAGTACTTC.

The rearrangement joins TRBV5-1 to TRBJ2-1, with D possibly matching TRBD2 (5 bases). The CDR3 covers 18 residues. CDR1 SGHRS and CDR2 YFSETQ come from the germline V gene. V gave up 2 bases and J gave up 4 bases, with 22 bases separating them. The CDR3: CASSLLSGSLKAYNEQFF. CDR3 sequence (DNA): TGCGCCAGCAGCTTATTGTCGGGGAGCCTTAAAGCGTACAATGAGCAGTTCTTC.

The CDR3 bases are TGCAGCGCGGGCGATTCGGGGCTCTCCTACGAGCAGTACTTC. It is translated as CSAGDSGLSYEQYF. The chain has TRBV29-1 and TRBJ2-7; either TRBD1 or TRBD2 may fit D (5 bases each). The CDR3 extends over 14 amino acids. In germline, CDR1 is SQVTM, CDR2 ANQGSEA. Trimming took 7 bases from V and 0 from J, leaving 16 bases between them.

The chain is built from TRBV9 and TRBJ2-7; 7 bases map to TRBD2. The CDR3 loop spans 15 amino acids. V dropped 3 bases and J dropped 1; count of bases not matched to a gene: 7. Germline V lookup: CDR1 SGDLS, CDR2 YYNGEE. The CDR3 protein is CASSASGLPSYEQYF. Written as DNA, the CDR3 is TGTGCCAGCAGCGCCTCGGGACTACCGTCCTACGAGCAGTACTTC. The full variable domain, in which reference TRBV9 and TRBJ2-7 provide the parts outside the CDR3, is DSGVTQTPKHLITATGQRVTLRCSPRSGDLSVYWYQQSLDQGLQFLIQYYNGEERAKGNILERFSAQQFPDLHSELNLSSLELGDSALYFCASSASGLPSYEQYFGPGTRLTVT.

The V gene is TRBV29-1, the J gene TRBJ2-7; 8 bases are shared with TRBD1. The CDR3 extends over 13 amino acids. Unmatched junction bases numbered 7, after V lost 6 bases and J lost 3 bases. The germline V gene encodes CDR1 SQVTM and CDR2 ANQGSEA. DNA for the CDR3: TGCAGCGTAGGACAGGGAGAGAACTACGAGCAGTACTTC. Protein: CSVGQGENYEQYF.

This chain connects TRBV2 to TRBJ1-1, with D possibly being TRBD1 (5 bases). Germline loops: CDR1 SNHLY, CDR2 FYNNEI. This CDR3 has 14 residues. The V and J ends lost 4 bases and 0 bases respectively, with 9 bases between them. CDR3 DNA sequence: TGTGCCAGCAGTGTCGACAGCATGAACACTGAAGCTTTCTTT. Protein product: CASSVDSMNTEAFF.

The chain carries TRBV5-1 and TRBJ2-5, with TRBD2 as a possible D gene (6 bases). CDR1 SGHRS and CDR2 YFSETQ come from the germline V gene. The CDR3 has 13 residues. V was trimmed by 8 bases and J by 1 base, leaving 12 bases between them. The CDR3 is CASKRGFQETQYF. CDR3 nucleotides: TGCGCCAGTAAACGGGGGTTCCAAGAGACCCAGTACTTC. Variable domain in full (rest from reference TRBV5-1 and TRBJ2-5): KAGVTQTPRYLIKTRGQQVTLSCSPISGHRSVSWYQQTPGQGLQFLFEYFSETQRNKGNFPGRFSGRQFSNSRSEMNVSTLELGDSALYLCASKRGFQETQYFGPGTRLLVL.

CDR3 bases: TGTGCCAGCATTTCAGGGGAAAGCTACGAGCAGTACTTC. It yields the protein CASISGESYEQYF. The chain carries TRBV6-5 and TRBJ2-7; maybe TRBD1 (6 bases). The V gene lost 7 bases and the J gene lost 3 bases, with 13 bases spanning the gap. CDR3 length equals 13 residues. The germline CDR1 and CDR2 sequences are MNHEY and SVGAGI.

This chain links TRBV7-9 with TRBJ2-3, with unresolved D. The CDR3 sequence is 16 residues long. Germline CDR1 reads SEHNR; CDR2 reads FQNEAQ (reference sequence). Trimming took 5 bases from V and 6 from J, leaving 21 bases between them. Here the CDR3 DNA reads TGTGCCAGCAGCCTCGGTCTAGTGGGCTTAGGTGATACGCAGTATTTT. Residues: CASSLGLVGLGDTQYF.

The chain carries TRBV4-2 and TRBJ2-7, with 9 nucleotides matching TRBD2. From germline, CDR1 is LGHNA and CDR2 YNFKEQ. This CDR3 is 16 amino acids long. V shed 0 bases, J shed 3 bases, and the junction held 6 bases outside the gene matches. CDR3 coding DNA: TGTGCCAGCAGCCAAGAGGTAGCGGGAGACATCTACGAGCAGTACTTC. Its translation is CASSQEVAGDIYEQYF.

This chain joins TRBV19 and TRBJ2-1; perhaps TRBD1 as D (5 bases). The CDR3 length is 14 residues. CDR1 and CDR2 from the germline V gene are LNHDA and SQIVND (reference sequence). V was cut by 2 bases and J by 3 bases, with 8 bases left in between. CDR3 bases: TGTGCCAGTAGTATATCAGGGTTCTACAATGAGCAGTTCTTC. As protein: CASSISGFYNEQFF.

This clone was seen a single time. V is TRBV29-1 and J is TRBJ1-1, with D possibly matching TRBD1 (6 bases). Trimming pared 6 bases from V and 1 base from J, leaving 39 bases between. CDR3 length: 22 amino acids. The germline V gene has CDR1 SQVTM and CDR2 ANQGSEA. As DNA, the CDR3 is TGCAGCGTCGCCCCCTTATTCGTATATCTGGGGAAGTGGGGGGCGAAGAACACTGAAGCTTTCTTT. The encoded protein is CSVAPLFVYLGKWGAKNTEAFF.

CDR3 DNA sequence: TGTGCCTGGACCCAGCCCCCTAACTATGGCTACACCTTC. It is translated as CAWTQPPNYGYTF. The chain couples TRBV30 to TRBJ1-2; D unresolved. The V gene's germline CDR1 is GTSNPN and CDR2 SVGIG (reference sequence). This CDR3 contains 13 residues. V was pared by 4 bases and J by 0 bases, with 9 bases between. Combining the CDR3 with reference TRBV30 and TRBJ1-2 gives the whole variable domain SQTIHQWPATLVQPVGSPLSLECTVEGTSNPNLYWYRQAAGRGLQLLFYSVGIGQISSEVPQNLSASRPQDRQFILSSKKLLLSDSGFYLCAWTQPPNYGYTFGSGTRLTVV.

This sequence joins TRBV19 and TRBJ1-5; no clear D. This CDR3 comprises 15 residues. The germline V gene has CDR1 LNHDA and CDR2 SQIVND (reference sequence). The germline V and J ends were trimmed by 9 bases and 0 bases, with 15 bases remaining between them. The CDR3 DNA reads TGTGCCAGCAAGGCAGAAGGTAGTAGCAATCAGCCCCAGCATTTT. Translation: CASKAEGSSNQPQHF.

The chain joins TRBV27 to TRBJ2-2; D is undetermined. Germline V gene data show CDR1 as MNHEY and CDR2 as SMNVEV (reference sequence). This CDR3 contains 12 residues. Trimming took 3 bases from V and 5 from J, leaving 4 bases between them. The CDR3 region is CASSLLTGELFF. CDR3 nucleotides: TGTGCCAGCAGTTTGTTGACCGGGGAGCTGTTTTTT.

The rearrangement joins TRBV6-5 to TRBJ1-2; perhaps TRBD1 as D (5 bases). CDR3 length: 14 amino acids. The V gene lost 1 base and the J gene lost 4 bases, with 10 bases spanning the gap. From germline, CDR1 is MNHEY and CDR2 SVGAGI. The DNA of the CDR3 is TGTGCCAGCAGTTACTTGGGGGAACCCTATGGCTACACCTTC. Its protein is CASSYLGEPYGYTF.

The chain combines TRBV6-4 with TRBJ2-3; 12 bases align to TRBD2. Germline V gene data show CDR1 as MRHNA and CDR2 as SNTAGT. CDR3 size: 16 residues. V gave up 5 bases and J gave up 4 bases; unmatched junction bases: 7. The CDR3 DNA follows: TGTGCCAGCAGTCCTACTCTAGCGGGAGGGTCAGATACGCAGTATTTT. This sequence encodes CASSPTLAGGSDTQYF.

V gene TRBV11-3 combines with J gene TRBJ2-1, with D maybe TRBD2 (6 bases). Germline V gene lookup returns CDR1 SGHNT and CDR2 YENEEA. The CDR3 has 15 amino acids. V was pared by 2 bases and J by 4 bases, with 12 bases between. Written as DNA, the CDR3 is TGTGCCAGCAGCTTAAGCCCCGGGACTTACAATGAGCAGTTCTTC. Protein: CASSLSPGTYNEQFF.

The chain carries TRBV6-1 and TRBJ2-1; D call uncertain. This CDR3 contains 11 residues. Looked up from germline, CDR1 is MNHNS and CDR2 is SASEGT. Trimming left V 3 bases short and J 7 bases short, with 4 bases between. CDR3: CASSDLNEQFF. In nucleotides, the CDR3 is TGTGCCAGCAGTGATTTAAATGAGCAGTTCTTC.

The V and J genes are TRBV11-2 and TRBJ1-1; D uncertain. This CDR3 is 11 amino acids long. The germline V gene has CDR1 SGHAT and CDR2 FQNNGV. The ends were cut back, 3 bases at V and 7 bases at J, with 6 bases in the middle. CDR3 nucleotide sequence: TGTGCCAGCAGCTTTCAGCTTGAAGCTTTCTTT. Translation: CASSFQLEAFF.

The V gene is TRBV9, the J gene TRBJ2-3, with TRBD2 matching over 9 bases. The CDR3 sequence is 18 residues long. The J segment lost 6 bases and the V segment lost 3 bases, leaving 17 bases of the junction unmatched. The germline CDR1 and CDR2 sequences are SGDLS and YYNGEE. CDR3 in amino acids: CASSASRVGGLAQDTQYF. Written as DNA, the CDR3 is TGTGCCAGCAGCGCCAGCCGAGTGGGGGGACTAGCACAGGATACGCAGTATTTT.

The genes are TRBV29-1 and TRBJ2-6; 8 nucleotides line up with TRBD1. Trimming removed 2 bases from V and 0 bases from J; junction bases left unmatched: 9. Germline V gene sequence: CDR1 SQVTM, CDR2 ANQGSEA. The CDR3 is made up of 18 amino acids. The CDR3 DNA reads TGCAGCGTTGAATCGGGGGACAGGTTCCTCTCTGGGGCCAACGTCCTGACTTTC. It translates to CSVESGDRFLSGANVLTF.

This chain connects TRBV19 to TRBJ1-5, with D perhaps matching TRBD1 (6 bases). The CDR3 covers 16 residues. Germline lookup yields CDR1 LNHDA and CDR2 SQIVND (reference sequence). The V and J ends lost 1 base and 4 bases respectively, with 14 bases between them. The DNA for the CDR3 is TGTGCCAGTAGTATAGTATCGGGGGCTTGGAATCAGCCCCAGCATTTT. Residues: CASSIVSGAWNQPQHF.

The chain employs TRBV6-5 and TRBJ2-7; D is uncertain. CDR1 is MNHEY and CDR2 is SVGAGI in the germline V gene. Trimming removed 6 bases from V and 0 bases from J, with 12 bases in between. The CDR3 is 14 residues long. For the CDR3, the DNA is TGTGCCAGCAGGGCGGACGGCGTCTCCTACGAGCAGTACTTC. It specifies CASRADGVSYEQYF.

V gene TRBV19 combines with J gene TRBJ2-3, with 12 bases matching TRBD2. The CDR3 loop spans 15 amino acids. J gave up 5 bases and V 4 bases, and 4 bases lay outside the gene matches. CDR1 and CDR2 (germline): LNHDA, SQIVND (reference sequence). Here the CDR3 reads CASSNLAGGQDTQYF. The CDR3 DNA sequence: TGTGCCAGTAGTAACCTAGCGGGAGGGCAAGATACGCAGTATTTT.

The chain has TRBV5-6 and TRBJ1-2, with TRBD1 identical over 9 bases. This CDR3 region has 14 residues. Germline lookup yields CDR1 SGHDT and CDR2 YYEEEE. The V and J ends lost 3 bases and 2 bases, in that order; junction bases with no gene match: 2. For the CDR3, the DNA is TGTGCCAGCAGCTACGGGACAGGGAACTATGGCTACACCTTC. Its protein product is CASSYGTGNYGYTF.

CDR3 region: CASTPRLGSYGYTF. CDR3 nucleotides: TGTGCCAGCACCCCCCGCCTCGGGTCATATGGCTACACCTTC. The chain combines TRBV27 with TRBJ1-2; D unresolved. Deletions cut 7 bases from V and 5 bases from J, with 17 bases between. The CDR3 contains 14 residues. In germline, CDR1 is MNHEY, CDR2 SMNVEV (reference sequence).

The V and J genes are TRBV4-1 and TRBJ1-1, with TRBD1 as a possible D gene (6 bases). CDR3 length equals 18 residues. The germline V and J ends were trimmed by 0 bases and 1 base, with 18 bases remaining between them. Germline loops: CDR1 MGHRA, CDR2 YSYEKL. The CDR3 nucleotides are TGCGCCAGCAGCCAAGATTTCTGGGACATCAGGTGGAACACTGAAGCTTTCTTT. It is translated as CASSQDFWDIRWNTEAFF.